This T cell receptor (beta chain) is drawn from a study of OX40 agonist ivuxolimab in advanced cancers. About the research overall: Patients were roughly 83% male with ages roughly 20 to 90, mean 60. Partial responses were achieved by three patients, one with hepatocellular carcinoma and two with cutaneous melanoma. Study-wide points: CD8+ T cells were the subset that, on average, had more expanded clones than CD4+.

As regards this clone: Its antigen is currently unknown.

Profiled with immunoSEQ multiplex PCR; TCRdb holds only in-frame clones, not every one. The table has over 95,000 clones, 91% seen once. Systemic immunosuppression or a history of autoimmune disease excluded patients. Germline values: CDR1 LNHDA, CDR2 SQIVND (reference sequence). There are 18 residues in the CDR3. Trimming removed 5 bases at V and 0 bases at J, with 20 bases between. The chain couples TRBV19 to TRBJ1-5; maybe TRBD1 (6 bases). The receptor's source is an adult with an advanced solid tumor such as melanoma, head and neck, liver or kidney cancer. Sample: CD4+ or CD8+ T cells sorted from blood, taken in a trial of the OX40 agonist ivuxolimab. This CDR3 reads CASSANLGQLDSNQPQHF. CDR3 in DNA: TGTGCCAGTAGTGCAAATCTTGGACAGTTAGATAGCAATCAGCCCCAGCATTTT.